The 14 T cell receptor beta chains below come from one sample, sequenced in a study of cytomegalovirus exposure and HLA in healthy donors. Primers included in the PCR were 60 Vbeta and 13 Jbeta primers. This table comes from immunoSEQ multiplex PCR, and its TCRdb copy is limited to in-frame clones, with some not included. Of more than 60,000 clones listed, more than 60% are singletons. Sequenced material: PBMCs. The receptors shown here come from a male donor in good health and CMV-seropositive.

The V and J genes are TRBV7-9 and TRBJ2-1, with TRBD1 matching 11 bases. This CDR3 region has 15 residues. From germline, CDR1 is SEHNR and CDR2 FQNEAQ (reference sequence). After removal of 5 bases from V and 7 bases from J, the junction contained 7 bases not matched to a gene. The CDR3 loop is CASSAGTGGWNEQFF. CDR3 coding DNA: TGTGCCAGCAGCGCCGGGACAGGGGGATGGAATGAGCAGTTCTTC.

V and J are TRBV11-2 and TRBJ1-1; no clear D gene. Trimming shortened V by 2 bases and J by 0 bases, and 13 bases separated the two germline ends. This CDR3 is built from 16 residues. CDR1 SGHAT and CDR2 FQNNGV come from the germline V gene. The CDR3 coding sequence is TGTGCCAGCAGCTTAAGCTCTCTACAGATGAACACTGAAGCTTTCTTT. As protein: CASSLSSLQMNTEAFF.

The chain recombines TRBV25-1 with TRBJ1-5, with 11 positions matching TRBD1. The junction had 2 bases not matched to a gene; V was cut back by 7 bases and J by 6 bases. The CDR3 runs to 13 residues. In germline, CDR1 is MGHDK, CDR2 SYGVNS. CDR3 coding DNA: TGTGCCAGCAAGGGACAGGGGGTTCAGCCCCAGCATTTT. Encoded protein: CASKGQGVQPQHF.

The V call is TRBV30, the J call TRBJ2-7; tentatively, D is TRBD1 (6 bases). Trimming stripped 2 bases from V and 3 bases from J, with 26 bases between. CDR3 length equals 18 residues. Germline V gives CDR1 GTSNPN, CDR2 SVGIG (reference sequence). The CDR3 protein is CAWSFQGIGQQNHYEQYF. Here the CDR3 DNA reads TGTGCCTGGAGTTTTCAGGGGATCGGACAGCAGAACCACTACGAGCAGTACTTC. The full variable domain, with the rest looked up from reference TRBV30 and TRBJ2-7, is SQTIHQWPATLVQPVGSPLSLECTVEGTSNPNLYWYRQAAGRGLQLLFYSVGIGQISSEVPQNLSASRPQDRQFILSSKKLLLSDSGFYLCAWSFQGIGQQNHYEQYFGPGTRLTVT.

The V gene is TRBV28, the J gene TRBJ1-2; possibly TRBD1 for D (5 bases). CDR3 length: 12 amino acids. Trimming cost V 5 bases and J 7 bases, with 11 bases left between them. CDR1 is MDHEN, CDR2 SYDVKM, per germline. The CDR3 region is CASSKGWIGYTF. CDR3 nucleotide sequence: TGTGCCAGCAGTAAGGGGTGGATTGGCTACACCTTC.

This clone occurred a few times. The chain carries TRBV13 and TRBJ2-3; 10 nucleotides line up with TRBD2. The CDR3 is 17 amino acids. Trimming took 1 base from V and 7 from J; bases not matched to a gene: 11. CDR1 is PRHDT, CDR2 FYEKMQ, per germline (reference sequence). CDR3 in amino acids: CASSLERIAGGSNTQYF. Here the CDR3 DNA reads TGTGCCAGCAGCTTAGAACGAATAGCGGGGGGTTCGAATACGCAGTATTTT.

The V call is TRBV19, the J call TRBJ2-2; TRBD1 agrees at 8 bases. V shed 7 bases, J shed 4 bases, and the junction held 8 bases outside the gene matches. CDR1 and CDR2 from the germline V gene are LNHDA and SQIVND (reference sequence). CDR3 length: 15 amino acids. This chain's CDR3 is CASNPTGDFTGELFF. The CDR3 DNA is TGTGCCAGTAACCCGACAGGGGACTTCACCGGGGAGCTGTTTTTT.

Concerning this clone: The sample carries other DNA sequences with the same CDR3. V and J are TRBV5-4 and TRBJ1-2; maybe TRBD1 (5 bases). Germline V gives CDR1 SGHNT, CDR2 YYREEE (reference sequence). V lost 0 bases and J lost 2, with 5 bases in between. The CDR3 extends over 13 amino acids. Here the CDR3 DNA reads TGTGCCAGCAGCTTGGGACAGAACTATGGCTACACCTTC. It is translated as CASSLGQNYGYTF.

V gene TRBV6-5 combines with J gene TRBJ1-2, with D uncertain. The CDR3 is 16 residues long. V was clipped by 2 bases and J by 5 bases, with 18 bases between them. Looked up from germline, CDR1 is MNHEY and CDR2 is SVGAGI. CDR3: CASSYHRSGELYGYTF. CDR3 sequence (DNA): TGTGCCAGCAGTTACCATCGAAGCGGGGAGCTTTATGGCTACACCTTC.

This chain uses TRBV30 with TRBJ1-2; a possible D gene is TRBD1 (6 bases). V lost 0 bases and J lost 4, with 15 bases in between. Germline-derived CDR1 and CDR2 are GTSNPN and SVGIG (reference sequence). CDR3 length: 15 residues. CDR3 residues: CAWSVHWGQVYGYTF. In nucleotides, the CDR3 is TGTGCCTGGAGTGTACACTGGGGGCAGGTCTATGGCTACACCTTC.

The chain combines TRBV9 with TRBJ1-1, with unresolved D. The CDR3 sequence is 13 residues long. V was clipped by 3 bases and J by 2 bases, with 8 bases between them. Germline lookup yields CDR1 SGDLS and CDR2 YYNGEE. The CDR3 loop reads CASSGSGNTEAFF. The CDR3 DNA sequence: TGTGCCAGCAGCGGGAGTGGTAACACTGAAGCTTTCTTT.

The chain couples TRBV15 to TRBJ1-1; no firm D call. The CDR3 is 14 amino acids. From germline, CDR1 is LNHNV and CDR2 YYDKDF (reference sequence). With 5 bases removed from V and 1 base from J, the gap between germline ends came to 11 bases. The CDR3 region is CATSPREGNTEAFF. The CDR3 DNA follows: TGTGCCACCAGCCCCCGGGAGGGGAACACTGAAGCTTTCTTT.

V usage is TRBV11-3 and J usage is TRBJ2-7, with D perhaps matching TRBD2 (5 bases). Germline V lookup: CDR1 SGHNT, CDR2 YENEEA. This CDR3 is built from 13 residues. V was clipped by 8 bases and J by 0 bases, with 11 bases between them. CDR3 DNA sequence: TGTGCCAGCGCCCGTCGGGACTCCTACGAGCAGTACTTC. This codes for CASARRDSYEQYF. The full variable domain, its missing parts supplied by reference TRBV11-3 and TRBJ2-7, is EAGVVQSPRYKIIEKKQPVAFWCNPISGHNTLYWYLQNLGQGPELLIRYENEEAVDDSQLPKDRFSAERLKGVDSTLKIQPAELGDSAVYLCASARRDSYEQYFGPGTRLTVT.

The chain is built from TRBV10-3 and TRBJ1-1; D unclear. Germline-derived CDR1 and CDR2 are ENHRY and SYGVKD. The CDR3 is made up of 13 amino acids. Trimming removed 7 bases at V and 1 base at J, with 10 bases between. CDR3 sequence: CAINEWPNTEAFF. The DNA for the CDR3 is TGTGCCATCAACGAATGGCCGAACACTGAAGCTTTCTTT.